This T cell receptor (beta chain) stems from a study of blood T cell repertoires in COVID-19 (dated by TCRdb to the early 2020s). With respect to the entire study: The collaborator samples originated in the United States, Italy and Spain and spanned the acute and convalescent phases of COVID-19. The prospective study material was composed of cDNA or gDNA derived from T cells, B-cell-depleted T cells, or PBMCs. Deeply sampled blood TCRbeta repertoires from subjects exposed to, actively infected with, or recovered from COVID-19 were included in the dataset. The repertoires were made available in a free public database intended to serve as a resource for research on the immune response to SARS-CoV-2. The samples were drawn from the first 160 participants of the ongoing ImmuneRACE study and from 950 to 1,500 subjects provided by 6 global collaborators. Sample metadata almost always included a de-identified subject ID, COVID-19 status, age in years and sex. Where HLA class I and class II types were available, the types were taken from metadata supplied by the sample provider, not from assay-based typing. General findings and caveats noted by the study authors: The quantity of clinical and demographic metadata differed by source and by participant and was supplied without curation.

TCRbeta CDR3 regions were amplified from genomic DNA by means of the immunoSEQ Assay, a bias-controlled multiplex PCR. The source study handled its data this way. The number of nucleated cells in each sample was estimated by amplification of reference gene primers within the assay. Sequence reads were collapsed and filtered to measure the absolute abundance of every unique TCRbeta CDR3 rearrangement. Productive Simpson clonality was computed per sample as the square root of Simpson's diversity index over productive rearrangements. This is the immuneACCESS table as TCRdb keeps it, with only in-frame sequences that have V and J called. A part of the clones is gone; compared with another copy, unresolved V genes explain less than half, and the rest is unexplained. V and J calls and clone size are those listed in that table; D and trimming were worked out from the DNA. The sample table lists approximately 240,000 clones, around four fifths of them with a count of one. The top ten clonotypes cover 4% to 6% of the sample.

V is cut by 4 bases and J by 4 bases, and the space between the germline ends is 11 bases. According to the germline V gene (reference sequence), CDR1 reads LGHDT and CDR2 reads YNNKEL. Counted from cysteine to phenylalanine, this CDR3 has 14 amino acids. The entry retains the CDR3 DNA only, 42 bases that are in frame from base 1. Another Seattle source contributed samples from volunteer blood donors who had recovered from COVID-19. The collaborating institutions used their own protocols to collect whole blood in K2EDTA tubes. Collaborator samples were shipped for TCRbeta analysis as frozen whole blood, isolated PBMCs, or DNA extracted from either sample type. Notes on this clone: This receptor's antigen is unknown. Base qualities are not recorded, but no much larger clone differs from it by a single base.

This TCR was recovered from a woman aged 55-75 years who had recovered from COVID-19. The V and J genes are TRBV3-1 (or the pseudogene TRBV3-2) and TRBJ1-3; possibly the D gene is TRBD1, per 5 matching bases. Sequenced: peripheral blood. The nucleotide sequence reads TGTGCCAGCAGCCTCGGGGGGTCCGGAAACACCATATATTTT. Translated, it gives CASSLGGSGNTIYF.